These T cell receptor beta chains were read from a single sample in a study of T cell changes during pregnancy in multiple sclerosis. Measured with immunoSEQ multiplex PCR; TCRdb has only the in-frame clones, and not every one. The sample has about 31,000 clones; about 88% are singletons. The starting material was CD8+ T cells from peripheral blood mononuclear cells, obtained in the second trimester of pregnancy. These receptors were collected from a female donor with multiple sclerosis, enrolled in a pregnancy study. Both conserved end residues are trimmed from each CDR3. Each record gives: J gene, V gene, CDR3 protein.

>TRBJ2-7|TRBV28
ASSFEGGGPSLVAGARGYEQY
>TRBJ2-1|TRBV6-1
ASSEEMRSGGTNEQF
>TRBJ1-1|TRBV6-1
ASSEMADSNTEAF
>TRBJ2-3|TRBV19
ASSTPDRADTDTQY
>TRBJ2-1|TRBV28
ASSGTESSYNEQF
>TRBJ2-7|TRBV4-1
ASSQYSGPLYEQY
>TRBJ1-5|TRBV19
ASSQGFPNQPQH
>TRBJ2-3|TRBV7-6
ASSLAPAGARDTQY
>TRBJ1-5|TRBV12-5
ASGSDRRNQPQH
>TRBJ2-1|TRBV5-5
ASSPTDFRGNEQF
>TRBJ2-4|TRBV28
ASSSLDRLKNIQY
>TRBJ1-1|TRBV9
ASSVDRVNTEAF
>TRBJ2-5|TRBV6-1
ASSEDREKKETQY
>TRBJ1-4|TRBV7-9
ASSFITNEKLF
>TRBJ1-3|TRBV23-1
ASSQSVALRLSRDSSGNTIY
>TRBJ2-2|TRBV13
ASSLAPVRELF
>TRBJ2-3|TRBV28
ASSLSYELTQY